Shown below are 14 T cell receptor beta chains from a single sample sequenced in a study of PD-1 blockade in classical Hodgkin lymphoma. The table came from immunoSEQ multiplex PCR; TCRdb's copy has only in-frame clones and leaves some out. The table has about 90,000 clones, approximately 90% seen once. Time point: cycle 4 day 1 (C4D1), after 6 weeks of nivolumab. Each patient relapsed following autologous stem cell transplantation, and prior brentuximab vedotin exposure differed. Sequences were derived from peripheral blood mononuclear cells (PBMCs), sampled before the fourth cycle of nivolumab. These receptors all come from a human donor with classical Hodgkin lymphoma.

The chain links TRBV18 to TRBJ2-3; 11 bases agree with TRBD2. The V and J ends lost 10 bases and 5 bases, in that order; junction bases with no gene match: 8. The CDR3 is 14 residues long. Germline CDR1 is KGHSH and CDR2 is LQKENI. CDR3 DNA sequence: TGTGCCACCAAGACTAGCGGGGAGGTAGATACGCAGTATTTT. Translated: CATKTSGEVDTQYF.

V is TRBV6-6 and J is TRBJ1-4, with a possible D match to TRBD1 (6 bases). Trimming removed 8 bases at V and 4 bases at J, with 11 bases between. Per germline, CDR1 MNHNY and CDR2 SVGAGI (reference sequence). The CDR3 runs to 13 residues. CDR3 nucleotides: TGTGCCAGCGGCCGAGGGGGTAATGAAAAACTGTTTTTT. It specifies CASGRGGNEKLFF.

This sequence joins TRBV5-1 and TRBJ2-5; D tentatively fits TRBD1 or TRBD2 (5 bases each). The CDR3 is 16 amino acids. Trimming cost V 6 bases and J 4 bases, with 22 bases left between them. The germline gives CDR1 SGHRS, CDR2 YFSETQ. The CDR3 DNA is TGCGCCAGCACCCCGGGACCCCCGGCGTTCAGAGAGACCCAGTACTTC. Translation gives CASTPGPPAFRETQYF.

The chain recombines TRBV19 with TRBJ2-1, with D possibly matching TRBD2 (6 bases). Trimming left V 6 bases short and J 10 bases short, with 13 bases between. Germline lookup yields CDR1 LNHDA and CDR2 SQIVND (reference sequence). The CDR3 totals 12 residues. The CDR3 sequence is CASSHYSGEQFF. CDR3 in DNA: TGTGCCAGTAGCCACTATAGCGGAGAGCAGTTCTTC.

The rearrangement uses TRBV7-9 and TRBJ1-5; the D is unclear. Germline CDR1 reads SEHNR; CDR2 reads FQNEAQ (reference sequence). The length of the CDR3 is 15 residues. V gave up 4 bases and J gave up 4 bases, with 14 bases separating them. The CDR3 loop is CASSSPEQPNQPQHF. CDR3 coding DNA: TGTGCCAGCAGCTCACCTGAACAGCCTAATCAGCCCCAGCATTTT.

In nucleotides, the CDR3 is TGTGCCTGGAGTATGGGGGCTGAAGCTTTCTTT. Translated: CAWSMGAEAFF. The chain has TRBV30 and TRBJ1-1, with D perhaps matching TRBD1 (5 bases). V lost 2 bases and J 6 bases, leaving 7 bases between the germline ends. Germline CDR1 and CDR2: GTSNPN and SVGIG (reference sequence). CDR3 length equals 11 residues.

The chain links TRBV11-2 to TRBJ2-5; D might be TRBD1 (5 bases). CDR1 is SGHAT, CDR2 FQNNGV, per germline. The CDR3 runs 15 residues. V gave up 2 bases and J gave up 5 bases, with 15 bases separating them. The CDR3 reads CASSLNGGAGETQYF. CDR3 DNA sequence: TGTGCCAGCAGCTTAAATGGTGGGGCCGGGGAGACCCAGTACTTC. Looking up the rest from reference TRBV11-2 and TRBJ2-5 gives the full variable domain: EAGVAQSPRYKIIEKRQSVAFWCNPISGHATLYWYQQILGQGPKLLIQFQNNGVVDDSQLPKDRFSAERLKGVDSTLKIQPAKLEDSAVYLCASSLNGGAGETQYFGPGTRLLVL.

The CDR3 protein is CASSFLAGARAYEQYF. CDR3 nucleotide sequence: TGTGCCAGCAGTTTCCTTGCAGGGGCCCGGGCCTACGAGCAGTACTTC. The chain combines TRBV28 with TRBJ2-7; D perhaps matches TRBD1 (6 bases). Germline CDR1 reads MDHEN; CDR2 reads SYDVKM. Trimming removed 3 bases from V and 2 bases from J, with 17 bases in between. The CDR3 has 16 residues.

This chain joins TRBV5-5 and TRBJ2-5; D possibly corresponds to TRBD2 (6 bases). Germline-derived CDR1 and CDR2 are SGHKS and YYEKEE (reference sequence). CDR3 length equals 15 residues. Trimming left V 0 bases short and J 5 bases short, with 14 bases between. The CDR3, as DNA: TGTGCCAGCAGCTTGGTTGGACTACCTCCTGAGACCCAGTACTTC. It codes for CASSLVGLPPETQYF.

A note on this clone: At the DNA level, this CDR3 is encoded by other sequences in the same sample as well. This rearrangement joins TRBV19 to TRBJ2-7; the match to TRBD1 covers 8 bases. Germline V lookup: CDR1 LNHDA, CDR2 SQIVND (reference sequence). The ends lost 4 bases at V and 2 bases at J; junction bases unmatched: 7. The CDR3 is 15 amino acids. For the CDR3, the DNA is TGTGCCAGTAGTACCGGGACAGGAAGCCCCTACGAGCAGTACTTC. It encodes CASSTGTGSPYEQYF.

The V and J genes are TRBV2 and TRBJ2-6, with 9 bases fitting TRBD1. This CDR3 comprises 18 residues. Trimming removed 4 bases from V and 0 bases from J; junction bases left unmatched: 7. Germline assignment: CDR1 SNHLY and CDR2 FYNNEI. The CDR3 sequence is CASSGGTGPYSGANVLTF. DNA of the CDR3: TGTGCCAGCAGTGGGGGGACAGGGCCCTACTCTGGGGCCAACGTCCTGACTTTC.

This clone appeared a few times. Sequence at one end of the junction differs from germline and may be a read error. The chain uses TRBV30 and TRBJ1-3; D is perhaps TRBD1 (5 bases). The CDR3 is 13 residues long. CDR1 is GTSNPN, CDR2 SVGIG, per germline (reference sequence). The CDR3 nucleotides are TGTGCCTGGAGTGTACGACAGTCTCTCCTACCTCATTTT. It yields the protein CAWSVRQSLLPHF.

The V gene is TRBV10-2, the J gene TRBJ2-3, with D possibly TRBD1 on 6 matching bases. There are 16 residues in the CDR3. Germline V gives CDR1 WSHSY, CDR2 SAAADI. V dropped 1 base and J dropped 4 bases, with 15 bases sitting between them. As DNA, the CDR3 is TGCGCCAGCAGTGAGTACGTGGGGGCCCCCCCAGATACGCAGTATTTT. Residues: CASSEYVGAPPDTQYF.

The rearrangement links TRBV6-1 to TRBJ1-2, with TRBD1 matching over 7 bases. This CDR3 is 14 amino acids long. V lost 6 bases to trimming and J lost 2 bases; unmatched junction nucleotides: 6. Germline values: CDR1 MNHNS, CDR2 SASEGT. CDR3 sequence: CASSRDRYNYGYTF. In nucleotides, the CDR3 is TGTGCCAGCAGCCGGGACAGATACAACTATGGCTACACCTTC.